A single T cell receptor beta chain is shown here with its context. Following RNA extraction, reverse transcription yielded cDNA that acted as the sequencing template. Some clones are missing from TCRdb's copy, which holds only in-frame ones; the method was immunoSEQ multiplex PCR. The data hold around 100,000 clones, with just under 60% observed a single time. These data originate in a study of CD8+ T cells in alopecia areata. The treatment here: oral pan-JAK inhibitor, 5-10 mg twice daily. PBMCs yielded sorted CD4+ and CD8+ T cells. The origin of this receptor is a human donor with alopecia areata. The starting material was CD8+ T cells sorted from blood, obtained at approximately week 60, from a patient treated with tofacitinib.

The CDR3 spells CASSSQTARDTQYF. The CDR3 bases are TGTGCCAGCAGCTCGCAGACAGCCAGAGATACGCAGTATTTT. The gene calls are TRBV7-9 and TRBJ2-3; tentative D call: TRBD1 (5 bases). The V gene lost 4 bases and the J gene lost 5 bases, with 13 bases spanning the gap. There are 14 residues in the CDR3. The germline V gene has CDR1 SEHNR and CDR2 FQNEAQ (reference sequence).